The entry that follows covers one T cell receptor beta chain sequence. The record originates from a study of CD8+ T cells in alopecia areata. Looking at the study overall: Patients received oral tofacitinib, 5 to 10 mg twice daily, for moderate-to-severe alopecia areata.

RNA extraction was followed by reverse transcription into cDNA, which acted as the sequencing template. The method was immunoSEQ multiplex PCR; TCRdb's version includes in-frame clones alone and lacks a portion of them. This sample has about 150,000 clones; roughly 64% occur once, and the top ten carry under 6.5%. V lost 6 bases and J lost 0; bases outside the gene matches: 10. Germline CDR1 and CDR2: SQVTM and ANQGSEA. CDR3 length: 15 amino acids. The clonotype was recovered from a human donor with alopecia areata. Source: CD4+ T cells sorted from blood, taken at week 0. V usage is TRBV29-1 and J usage is TRBJ2-7; 8 positions agree with TRBD2. The CDR3 DNA sequence: TGCAGCGTCGGGAGGGGTAGCGGGGCCTCCTACGAGCAGTACTTC. Protein sequence: CSVGRGSGASYEQYF.